The rows below give T cell receptor beta chains drawn from one sample of a study of T cell responses to AZD1222 COVID-19 vaccine. Profiled with immunoSEQ multiplex PCR; TCRdb holds only in-frame clones, not every one. The table includes tens of thousands of clones, under 95% detected once. The sample was peripheral blood, taken on day 0 of MenACWY control vaccination. The source of these receptors is an adult in good health. Both conserved end residues are part of each CDR3. Fields, in order: clone size, J gene, D gene, V gene, CDR3 protein, CDR3 DNA. D genes are given only for firm matches. Rows may omit the clone size; those that give it use once, few, many or a size class.

size: .
J: TRBJ2-1
D: TRBD2
V: TRBV15
CDR3: CATSRGGSQRSEQFF
DNA: TGTGCCACCAGCAGGGGGGGGAGTCAACGTAGTGAGCAGTTCTTC

size: .
J: TRBJ2-5
D: TRBD2
V: TRBV29-1
CDR3: CSVVGERGTQETQYF
DNA: TGCAGCGTTGTGGGTGAGCGGGGGACCCAAGAGACCCAGTACTTC

size: few
J: TRBJ1-4
D: .
V: TRBV7-2
CDR3: CASSLEQEKLFF
DNA: TGTGCCAGCAGCTTAGAGCAGGAAAAACTGTTTTTT

size: once
J: TRBJ2-7
D: TRBD1
V: TRBV6-5
CDR3: CASRPSGQPYEQYF
DNA: TGTGCCAGCAGACCTTCGGGACAGCCCTACGAGCAGTACTTC

size: .
J: TRBJ2-1
D: .
V: TRBV9
CDR3: CASSVGPYNEQFF
DNA: TGTGCCAGCAGCGTAGGCCCATACAATGAGCAGTTCTTC

size: .
J: TRBJ1-3
D: .
V: TRBV7-8
CDR3: CASSLVAGSSDTIYF
DNA: TGTGCCAGCAGCTTAGTGGCAGGGTCCTCGGACACCATATATTTT

size: few
J: TRBJ1-3
D: .
V: TRBV3-1/TRBV3-2
CDR3: CASSPRARAGNTIYF
DNA: TGTGCCAGCAGCCCGCGGGCCAGGGCTGGAAACACCATATATTTT

size: few
J: TRBJ1-5
D: .
V: TRBV24-1
CDR3: CATSDSGPNQPQHF
DNA: TGTGCCACCAGTGATTCGGGGCCCAATCAGCCCCAGCATTTT

size: .
J: TRBJ2-5
D: .
V: TRBV5-8
CDR3: CASSLGRGRIETQYF
DNA: TGTGCCAGCAGCTTGGGCCGAGGCAGGATAGAGACCCAGTACTTC

size: .
J: TRBJ2-7
D: .
V: TRBV5-6
CDR3: CASSFFGGEQYF
DNA: TGTGCCAGCAGCTTTTTTGGGGGCGAGCAGTACTTC

size: .
J: TRBJ2-3
D: TRBD1
V: TRBV6-1
CDR3: CASSEERGTGGTDTQYF
DNA: TGTGCCAGCAGTGAAGAGAGGGGGACAGGGGGCACAGATACGCAGTATTTT

size: .
J: TRBJ2-6
D: .
V: TRBV28
CDR3: CASRSPADTSSSGANVLTF
DNA: TGTGCCAGCAGGTCTCCGGCGGACACCTCGTCCTCTGGGGCCAACGTCCTGACTTTC

size: .
J: TRBJ1-1
D: .
V: TRBV2
CDR3: CASRGGQLESEAFF
DNA: TGTGCCAGCAGGGGGGGGCAGCTGGAAAGTGAAGCTTTCTTT

size: .
J: TRBJ2-3
D: .
V: TRBV7-2
CDR3: CASSLSLGSTDTQYF
DNA: TGTGCCAGCAGCTTAAGTCTGGGGAGCACAGATACGCAGTATTTT

size: .
J: TRBJ1-5
D: .
V: TRBV5-6
CDR3: CASSLGAYLGQPQHF
DNA: TGTGCCAGCAGCCTGGGAGCTTACTTAGGTCAGCCCCAGCATTTT

size: .
J: TRBJ1-5
D: .
V: TRBV4-3
CDR3: CASSHDPQGRPQHF
DNA: TGCGCCAGCAGCCACGACCCTCAAGGGCGGCCCCAGCATTTT

size: few
J: TRBJ2-7
D: .
V: TRBV5-6
CDR3: CASSLGGARQYF
DNA: TGTGCCAGCAGCCTGGGGGGGGCTAGGCAGTACTTC

size: .
J: TRBJ2-1
D: .
V: TRBV9
CDR3: CASSPQSLPPYNEQFF
DNA: TGTGCCAGCAGTCCTCAAAGTCTCCCCCCTTACAATGAGCAGTTCTTC

size: once
J: TRBJ2-7
D: .
V: TRBV11-2
CDR3: CASSLGLAEQYF
DNA: TGTGCCAGCAGCTTAGGGCTTGCTGAGCAGTACTTC

size: .
J: TRBJ1-1
D: .
V: TRBV28
CDR3: CASSSGGGVTEAFF
DNA: TGTGCCAGCAGTTCCGGGGGGGGTGTCACTGAAGCTTTCTTT

size: few
J: TRBJ1-1
D: .
V: TRBV28
CDR3: CASGAGQLNTEAFF
DNA: TGTGCCAGCGGCGCAGGACAGTTAAACACTGAAGCTTTCTTT

size: .
J: TRBJ1-5
D: .
V: TRBV6-5
CDR3: CASHEMRVGNQPQHF
DNA: TGTGCCAGCCACGAGATGCGGGTCGGCAATCAGCCCCAGCATTTT

size: .
J: TRBJ2-1
D: TRBD2
V: TRBV9
CDR3: CASSAIAGGGNEQFF
DNA: TGTGCCAGCAGCGCCATAGCGGGAGGGGGAAATGAGCAGTTCTTC

size: once
J: TRBJ1-6
D: .
V: TRBV3-1/TRBV3-2
CDR3: CASSLPGMVNSPLHF
DNA: TGTGCCAGCAGCCTTCCGGGGATGGTGAATTCACCCCTCCACTTT

size: .
J: TRBJ1-2
D: .
V: TRBV28
CDR3: CASSLGTRGYTF
DNA: TGTGCCAGCAGTTTAGGGACCCGAGGCTACACCTTC

size: .
J: TRBJ2-7
D: TRBD2
V: TRBV5-6
CDR3: CASSLWTSHSYEQYF
DNA: TGTGCCAGCAGCTTGTGGACTAGTCACAGCTACGAGCAGTACTTC

size: .
J: TRBJ2-7
D: .
V: TRBV2
CDR3: CASSNLGGVDEQYF
DNA: TGTGCCAGCAGTAATCTAGGGGGGGTTGACGAGCAGTACTTC

size: .
J: TRBJ1-5
D: .
V: TRBV7-2
CDR3: CASSLEDGSNQPQHF
DNA: TGTGCCAGCAGCTTAGAGGACGGTAGCAATCAGCCCCAGCATTTT

size: .
J: TRBJ1-5
D: .
V: TRBV19
CDR3: CASSGTGDQPQHF
DNA: TGTGCCAGTAGTGGAACAGGTGATCAGCCCCAGCATTTT

size: .
J: TRBJ1-6
D: .
V: TRBV19
CDR3: CASRQGSSSYNSPLHF
DNA: TGTGCCAGTAGGCAGGGGTCGTCGTCCTATAATTCACCCCTCCACTTT

size: .
J: TRBJ1-2
D: .
V: TRBV28
CDR3: CASRRGGGNYGYTF
DNA: TGTGCCAGCAGACGCGGGGGAGGGAACTATGGCTACACCTTC

size: .
J: TRBJ1-1
D: .
V: TRBV25-1
CDR3: CASQNGKSRGSTEAFF
DNA: TGTGCCAGCCAGAATGGAAAAAGCCGGGGATCCACTGAAGCTTTCTTT

size: .
J: TRBJ1-5
D: .
V: TRBV10-2
CDR3: CASRDNNQPQHF
DNA: TGCGCCAGCAGGGACAATAATCAGCCCCAGCATTTT

size: .
J: TRBJ1-4
D: .
V: TRBV6-5
CDR3: CASSTTTATNEKLFF
DNA: TGTGCCAGCAGTACGACAACTGCAACTAATGAAAAACTGTTTTTT

size: .
J: TRBJ1-2
D: .
V: TRBV12-3/TRBV12-4
CDR3: CASSFGGSGYTF
DNA: TGTGCCAGCAGTTTTGGGGGGTCTGGCTACACCTTC

size: .
J: TRBJ1-6
D: .
V: TRBV6-5
CDR3: CASSRGINNSPLHF
DNA: TGTGCCAGCAGCCGAGGGATAAATAATTCACCCCTCCACTTT

size: .
J: TRBJ1-1
D: .
V: TRBV7-3
CDR3: CASSLGIDTEAFF
DNA: TGTGCCAGCAGCTTAGGTATCGACACTGAAGCTTTCTTT

size: .
J: TRBJ2-7
D: .
V: TRBV5-6
CDR3: CASSLGRPGDEQYF
DNA: TGTGCCAGCAGCTTAGGACGGCCCGGGGACGAGCAGTACTTC

size: .
J: TRBJ2-5
D: .
V: TRBV7-2
CDR3: CASSHGWGPQGWTQYF
DNA: TGTGCCAGCAGCCATGGTTGGGGACCCCAGGGGTGGACCCAGTACTTC

size: once
J: TRBJ1-2
D: TRBD1
V: TRBV7-8
CDR3: CASSTAPGGSGYTF
DNA: TGTGCCAGCAGTACGGCTCCAGGGGGCTCTGGCTACACCTTC

size: .
J: TRBJ2-3
D: TRBD2
V: TRBV5-1
CDR3: CASSLGGAGGVDTQYF
DNA: TGCGCCAGCAGCTTGGGGGGAGCGGGAGGAGTAGATACGCAGTATTTT

size: .
J: TRBJ1-1
D: TRBD1
V: TRBV7-3
CDR3: CASSWDRNTEAFF
DNA: TGTGCCAGCAGCTGGGACAGGAACACTGAAGCTTTCTTT

size: .
J: TRBJ2-7
D: .
V: TRBV6-7
CDR3: CASSPGEVPNEQYF
DNA: TGTGCCAGCAGCCCCGGGGAGGTCCCGAACGAGCAGTACTTC

size: .
J: TRBJ1-1
D: .
V: TRBV5-1
CDR3: CASSPGGWIEAFF
DNA: TGCGCCAGCAGCCCCGGGGGGTGGATTGAAGCTTTCTTT

size: .
J: TRBJ2-1
D: .
V: TRBV5-1
CDR3: CASSSEGVSSYNEQFF
DNA: TGCGCCAGCAGCTCGGAAGGGGTGTCCTCCTACAATGAGCAGTTCTTC